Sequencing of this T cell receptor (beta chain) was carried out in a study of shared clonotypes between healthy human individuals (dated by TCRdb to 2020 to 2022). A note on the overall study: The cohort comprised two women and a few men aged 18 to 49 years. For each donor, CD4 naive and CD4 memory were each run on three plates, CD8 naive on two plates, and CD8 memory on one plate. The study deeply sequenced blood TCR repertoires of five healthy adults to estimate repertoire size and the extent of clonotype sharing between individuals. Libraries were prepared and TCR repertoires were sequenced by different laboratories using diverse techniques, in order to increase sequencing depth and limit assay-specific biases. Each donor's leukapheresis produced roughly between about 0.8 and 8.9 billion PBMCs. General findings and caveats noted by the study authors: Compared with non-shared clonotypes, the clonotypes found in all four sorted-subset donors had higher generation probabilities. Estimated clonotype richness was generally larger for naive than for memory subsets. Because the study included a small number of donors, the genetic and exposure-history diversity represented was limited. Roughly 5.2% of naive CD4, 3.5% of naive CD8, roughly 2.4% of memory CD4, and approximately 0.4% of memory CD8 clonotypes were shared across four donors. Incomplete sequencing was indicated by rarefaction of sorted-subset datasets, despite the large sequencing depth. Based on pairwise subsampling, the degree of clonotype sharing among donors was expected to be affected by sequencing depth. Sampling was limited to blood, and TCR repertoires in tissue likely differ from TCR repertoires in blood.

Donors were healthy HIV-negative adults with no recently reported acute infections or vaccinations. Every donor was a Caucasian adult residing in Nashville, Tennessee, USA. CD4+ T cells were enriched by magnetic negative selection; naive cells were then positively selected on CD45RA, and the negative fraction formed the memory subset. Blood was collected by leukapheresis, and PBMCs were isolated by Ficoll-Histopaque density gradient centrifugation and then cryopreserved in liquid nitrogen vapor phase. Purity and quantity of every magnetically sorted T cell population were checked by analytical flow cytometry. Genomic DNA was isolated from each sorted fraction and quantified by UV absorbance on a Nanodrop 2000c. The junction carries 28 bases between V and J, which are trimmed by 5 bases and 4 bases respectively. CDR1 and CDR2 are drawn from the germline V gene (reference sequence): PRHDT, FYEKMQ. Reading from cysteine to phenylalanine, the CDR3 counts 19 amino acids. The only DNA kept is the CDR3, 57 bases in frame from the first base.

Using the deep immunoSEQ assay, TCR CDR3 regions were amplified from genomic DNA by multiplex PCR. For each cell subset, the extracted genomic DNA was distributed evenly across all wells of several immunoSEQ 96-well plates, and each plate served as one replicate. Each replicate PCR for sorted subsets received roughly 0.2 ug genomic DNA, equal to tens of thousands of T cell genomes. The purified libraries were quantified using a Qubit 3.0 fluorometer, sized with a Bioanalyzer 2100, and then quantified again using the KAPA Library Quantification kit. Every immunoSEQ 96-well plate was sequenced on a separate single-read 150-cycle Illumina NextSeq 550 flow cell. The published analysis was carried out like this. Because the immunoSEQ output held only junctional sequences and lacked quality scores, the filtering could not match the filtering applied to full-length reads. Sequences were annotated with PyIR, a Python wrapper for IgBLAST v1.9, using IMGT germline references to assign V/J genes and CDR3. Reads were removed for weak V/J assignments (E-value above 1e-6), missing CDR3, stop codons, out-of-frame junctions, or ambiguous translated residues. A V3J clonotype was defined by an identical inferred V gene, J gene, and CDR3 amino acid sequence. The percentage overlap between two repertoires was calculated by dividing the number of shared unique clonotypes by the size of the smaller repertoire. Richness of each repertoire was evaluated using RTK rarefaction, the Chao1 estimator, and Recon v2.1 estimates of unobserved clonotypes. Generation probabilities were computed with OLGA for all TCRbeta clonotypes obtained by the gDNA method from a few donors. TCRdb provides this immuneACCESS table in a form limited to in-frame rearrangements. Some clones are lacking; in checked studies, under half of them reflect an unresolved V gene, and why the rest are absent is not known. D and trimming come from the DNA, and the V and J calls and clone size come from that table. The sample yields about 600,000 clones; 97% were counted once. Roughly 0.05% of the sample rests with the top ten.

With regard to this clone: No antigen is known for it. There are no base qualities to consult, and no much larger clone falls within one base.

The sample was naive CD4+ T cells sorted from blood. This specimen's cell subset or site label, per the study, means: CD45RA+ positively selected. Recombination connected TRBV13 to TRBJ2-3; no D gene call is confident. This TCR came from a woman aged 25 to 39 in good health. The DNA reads TGTGCCAGCAGCATGGTGGTCGGACGGCATTTCAGCATTTCAGATACGCAGTATTTT. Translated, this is CASSMVVGRHFSISDTQYF.